The next 29 T cell receptor beta chains were all read from a single sample in a study of cytomegalovirus exposure and HLA in healthy donors. Sequencing was performed with immunoSEQ multiplex PCR; in TCRdb, only in-frame clones are kept and a portion is missing. The sample includes 90,000 to 150,000 clones, about 83% seen only once; the top ten take roughly 5.3%. Sequencing was carried out using PBMCs. The receptors were gathered from a man aged 18-30 years in good health and CMV-seronegative.

J is TRBJ2-1 and V is TRBV6-5; tentative D call: TRBD2 (6 bases). V lost 0 bases and J lost 16, with 13 bases in between. The CDR3 has 12 amino acids. Per the germline V gene, CDR1 is MNHEY and CDR2 is SVGAGI. The CDR3 loop reads CASSYSRETGFF. As DNA, the CDR3 is TGTGCCAGCAGTTACTCTCGGGAGACGGGTTTCTTC.

This clone was counted once. This chain joins TRBV27 and TRBJ1-5, with TRBD1 identical over 9 bases. Germline V gene lookup returns CDR1 MNHEY and CDR2 SMNVEV (reference sequence). Germline trimming cut 4 bases from V and 2 bases from J; bases unmatched to any gene: 9. This CDR3 has 17 amino acids. CDR3 nucleotides: TGTGCCAGCAGTTCCCGACAGGGGGTCGGGGGCAATCAGCCCCAGCATTTT. Translating it yields CASSSRQGVGGNQPQHF.

The gene calls are TRBV9 and TRBJ2-7; 13 bases line up with TRBD2. V lost 0 bases and J lost 1; bases outside the gene matches: 1. CDR3 length equals 16 residues. Germline V lookup: CDR1 SGDLS, CDR2 YYNGEE. The CDR3 spells CASSVGGLAGSYEQYF. CDR3 in DNA: TGTGCCAGCAGCGTAGGGGGACTAGCGGGATCCTACGAGCAGTACTTC.

This clone was counted only a few times. An end of the junction does not agree with germline; a read error may underlie this. The chain carries TRBV25-1 and TRBJ1-4; tentative D call: TRBD1 (6 bases). The CDR3 loop spans 11 amino acids. Germline V gene sequence: CDR1 MGHDK, CDR2 SYGVNS. CDR3 amino acids: CASSVGDIKVF. The CDR3 DNA is TGTGCCAGCTCCGTGGGGGACATAAAGGTTTTT.

The genes are TRBV27 and TRBJ1-3; TRBD1 aligns across 12 bases. Losses at the gene ends were 8 bases for V and 3 bases for J; bases not matched to a gene: 8. Germline CDR1 MNHEY, CDR2 SMNVEV (reference sequence). The CDR3 runs 16 residues. This CDR3 is CASAPGTGGLGNTIYF. As DNA, the CDR3 is TGTGCCAGCGCGCCTGGGACAGGGGGCCTTGGAAACACCATATATTTT.

This chain uses TRBV6-1 with TRBJ2-6; 8 bases are a match to TRBD1. The CDR3 consists of 20 residues. From germline, CDR1 is MNHNS and CDR2 SASEGT. Trimming at V came to 2 bases and at J to 0 bases, leaving 12 bases not matched to a gene. For the CDR3, the DNA is TGTGCCAGCAGTGAACGCCCGGGACAGGTAAAATTCTCTGGGGCCAACGTCCTGACTTTC. This encodes CASSERPGQVKFSGANVLTF.

The V call is TRBV2, the J call TRBJ2-4; weak D call: TRBD1 (5 bases). V dropped 3 bases and J dropped 6 bases, with 6 bases sitting between them. CDR3 size: 12 residues. Germline values: CDR1 SNHLY, CDR2 FYNNEI. CDR3 loop: CASSEQGNIQYF. The CDR3, as DNA: TGTGCCAGCAGTGAGCAGGGAAACATTCAGTACTTC.

This chain connects TRBV6-4 to TRBJ2-1, with D unclear. Germline V gives CDR1 MRHNA, CDR2 SNTAGT. With 2 bases removed from V and 4 bases from J, the gap between germline ends came to 6 bases. The CDR3 runs 13 residues. CDR3 bases: TGTGCCAGCAGTGACGGCCAGTACAATGAGCAGTTCTTC. Translation: CASSDGQYNEQFF.

The chain has TRBV18 and TRBJ1-1; TRBD1 might be the D (5 bases). The length of the CDR3 is 17 residues. V lost 2 bases and J 0 bases, leaving 16 bases between the germline ends. Looked up from germline, CDR1 is KGHSH and CDR2 is LQKENI. The CDR3 loop is CASSPSAGSIMNTEAFF. CDR3 in DNA: TGTGCCAGCTCACCATCGGCAGGGTCCATTATGAACACTGAAGCTTTCTTT.

V gene TRBV27 combines with J gene TRBJ2-4, with D possibly TRBD1 on 6 matching bases. Germline V gene lookup returns CDR1 MNHEY and CDR2 SMNVEV (reference sequence). This CDR3 is built from 17 residues. Trimming pared 4 bases from V and 1 base from J, leaving 17 bases between. DNA of the CDR3: TGTGCCAGCAGTTCACTAGGACAGCCTTGGGCCAAAAACATTCAGTACTTC. It encodes CASSSLGQPWAKNIQYF.

The rearrangement joins TRBV5-5 to TRBJ2-7; 12 bases align to TRBD1. Germline values: CDR1 SGHKS, CDR2 YYEKEE (reference sequence). The CDR3 loop spans 15 amino acids. The junction had 11 bases not matched to a gene; V was cut back by 4 bases and J by 9 bases. CDR3 in DNA: TGTGCCAGCAGCAAGGTGGGGACAGGGGGCGCAGGGCAGTACTTC. Translation: CASSKVGTGGAGQYF.

V usage is TRBV30 and J usage is TRBJ1-2, with TRBD1 matching 10 bases. V gave up 5 bases and J gave up 6 bases; unmatched junction bases: 6. The germline gives CDR1 GTSNPN, CDR2 SVGIG (reference sequence). This CDR3 spans 13 amino acids. This CDR3 reads CAWGGQGIHGYTF. The CDR3 DNA sequence: TGTGCCTGGGGGGGACAGGGGATTCATGGCTACACCTTC.

The genes are TRBV5-1 and TRBJ2-7, with TRBD2 identical over 11 bases. V dropped 0 bases and J dropped 3; count of bases not matched to a gene: 2. Germline V gene sequence: CDR1 SGHRS, CDR2 YFSETQ. The CDR3 is made up of 15 amino acids. The CDR3 is CASSLGLAGNYEQYF. In DNA, the CDR3 is TGCGCCAGCAGCTTGGGACTAGCGGGGAACTACGAGCAGTACTTC.

This clone was counted a single time. V is TRBV9 and J is TRBJ2-1; D uncertain. The length of the CDR3 is 14 residues. The germline gives CDR1 SGDLS, CDR2 YYNGEE. Trimming pared 3 bases from V and 4 bases from J, leaving 11 bases between. CDR3 residues: CASSGHNLYNEQFF. The CDR3 DNA reads TGTGCCAGCAGCGGGCACAATCTTTACAATGAGCAGTTCTTC. Filled out from reference TRBV9 and TRBJ2-1, the complete variable domain reads DSGVTQTPKHLITATGQRVTLRCSPRSGDLSVYWYQQSLDQGLQFLIQYYNGEERAKGNILERFSAQQFPDLHSELNLSSLELGDSALYFCASSGHNLYNEQFFGPGTRLTVL.

A single count supports this clone. As DNA, the CDR3 is TGTGCCAGCAGCCCGAGCGGGAGCCCGAACACTGAAGCTTTCTTT. Translation gives CASSPSGSPNTEAFF. The rearrangement uses TRBV7-9 and TRBJ1-1; no clear D gene. CDR1 and CDR2 (germline): SEHNR, FQNEAQ (reference sequence). This CDR3 is 15 amino acids long. The V end lost 5 bases, the J end lost 1 base, and 14 bases lay between the germline ends.

J is TRBJ2-1 and V is TRBV6-5, with D unclear. V dropped 7 bases and J dropped 4 bases, with 17 bases sitting between them. The CDR3 covers 15 residues. Germline assignment: CDR1 MNHEY and CDR2 SVGAGI. In DNA form, the CDR3 reads TGTGCCAGCACCAAGAGGCCCCCCAAGTACAATGAGCAGTTCTTC. This codes for CASTKRPPKYNEQFF.

In its sample, this clone was seen once. CDR3 coding DNA: TGCGCCAGCAGCCTGACAGGGAGGGAGCAGTACTTC. This encodes CASSLTGREQYF. The chain joins TRBV4-1 to TRBJ2-7; a weak D match, TRBD1 (7 bases). The CDR3 runs 12 residues. Trimming pared 4 bases from V and 7 bases from J, leaving 11 bases between. Germline-derived CDR1 and CDR2 are MGHRA and YSYEKL.

The chain uses TRBV7-9 and TRBJ2-7; tentative D call: TRBD1 (6 bases). V lost 0 bases and J lost 6, with 6 bases in between. Germline V gene lookup returns CDR1 SEHNR and CDR2 FQNEAQ (reference sequence). This CDR3 is 12 amino acids long. CDR3 DNA: TGTGCCAGCAGCTTAGCGGGGGCCGAGCAGTACTTC. As protein: CASSLAGAEQYF.

V is TRBV13 and J is TRBJ1-6; 11 bases fit TRBD1. This CDR3 comprises 14 residues. The V and J ends lost 5 bases and 9 bases, in that order; junction bases with no gene match: 3. The V gene's germline CDR1 is PRHDT and CDR2 FYEKMQ (reference sequence). The CDR3 DNA reads as TGTGCCAGCAGCCCCGGGACAGGGGGTTCACCCCTCCACTTT. Translation gives CASSPGTGGSPLHF.

The CDR3 DNA follows: TGTGCCAGCGGTACGACCGGGGGGGACCTACCGGAATTTATGGGCACAGATACGCAGTATTTT. It encodes CASGTTGGDLPEFMGTDTQYF. The chain combines TRBV27 with TRBJ2-3; TRBD2 agrees at 8 bases. The germline V gene has CDR1 MNHEY and CDR2 SMNVEV (reference sequence). This CDR3 contains 21 residues. Losses at the gene ends were 8 bases for V and 1 base for J; bases not matched to a gene: 26.

The rearrangement uses TRBV7-6 and TRBJ1-5, with D unresolved. This CDR3 region has 13 residues. V was clipped by 3 bases and J by 4 bases, with 7 bases between them. Germline V CDR1 and CDR2: SGHVS, FNYEAQ. CDR3 protein: CASSFEGNQPQHF. CDR3 DNA sequence: TGTGCCAGCAGCTTTGAGGGTAATCAGCCCCAGCATTTT.

The chain uses TRBV9 and TRBJ2-4; TRBD1 matches at 7 bases. Germline V gives CDR1 SGDLS, CDR2 YYNGEE. V was clipped by 0 bases and J by 3 bases; unmatched bases: 3. The CDR3 is made up of 15 amino acids. CDR3 protein: CASSVEQGFKNIQYF. DNA for the CDR3: TGTGCCAGCAGCGTAGAACAGGGGTTCAAAAACATTCAGTACTTC.

The chain uses TRBV20-1 and TRBJ2-2; D unclear. In germline, CDR1 is DFQATT, CDR2 SNEGSKA (reference sequence). V lost 4 bases to trimming and J lost 8 bases, with 8 bases between them. This CDR3 is built from 11 residues. DNA of the CDR3: TGCAGTGCTAAAGCGAGAGGGGAGCTGTTTTTT. This codes for CSAKARGELFF.

The chain recombines TRBV6-1 with TRBJ2-2; perhaps TRBD1 as D (6 bases). Trimming left V 5 bases short and J 7 bases short, with 17 bases between. The germline V gene encodes CDR1 MNHNS and CDR2 SASEGT. The length of the CDR3 is 15 residues. CDR3 nucleotide sequence: TGTGCCAGCAGTCTAAACCTGAGGGGACACGGGGAGCTGTTTTTT. This codes for CASSLNLRGHGELFF.

The chain joins TRBV18 to TRBJ1-4; no definite D call. The CDR3 consists of 16 residues. CDR1 is KGHSH and CDR2 is LQKENI in the germline V gene. Trimming stripped 4 bases from V and 0 bases from J, with 12 bases between. This chain's CDR3 is CASSRFPLATNEKLFF. The CDR3, as DNA: TGTGCCAGCTCACGGTTCCCACTTGCAACTAATGAAAAACTGTTTTTT. The full variable domain, completed using reference TRBV18 and TRBJ1-4, is NAGVMQNPRHLVRRRGQEARLRCSPMKGHSHVYWYRQLPEEGLKFMVYLQKENIIDESGMPKERFSAEFPKEGPSILRIQQVVRGDSAAYFCASSRFPLATNEKLFFGSGTQLSVL.

The chain recombines TRBV29-1 with TRBJ2-1, with D possibly being TRBD2 (5 bases). Germline V gene sequence: CDR1 SQVTM, CDR2 ANQGSEA. This CDR3 has 11 amino acids. Trimming removed 2 bases from V and 8 bases from J, with 7 bases in between. The CDR3 spells CSVENGDEQFF. The CDR3 DNA reads as TGCAGCGTTGAAAACGGGGATGAGCAGTTCTTC.

This rearrangement joins TRBV7-9 to TRBJ1-1; tentatively, D is TRBD1 (6 bases). Trimming cost V 1 base and J 0 bases, with 9 bases left between them. This CDR3 comprises 15 residues. Germline V gives CDR1 SEHNR, CDR2 FQNEAQ (reference sequence). The CDR3 here is CASSLGHRVNTEAFF. Written as DNA, the CDR3 is TGTGCCAGCAGCTTAGGGCACAGGGTGAACACTGAAGCTTTCTTT.

This clone occurred once. The V and J genes are TRBV6-5 and TRBJ1-1, with D possibly matching TRBD1 (6 bases). The CDR3 has 11 residues. V was pared by 6 bases and J by 8 bases, with 10 bases between. Germline loops: CDR1 MNHEY, CDR2 SVGAGI. The CDR3 region has the DNA TGTGCCAGCAGCAACAGGGTGGAAGCTTTCTTT. Translated, it gives CASSNRVEAFF.

CDR3 DNA sequence: TGCGCCAGCAGCCCCGGACTAGCGGGCACAGATACGCAGTATTTT. Amino acids: CASSPGLAGTDTQYF. The rearrangement links TRBV5-1 to TRBJ2-3; 10 nucleotides align to TRBD2. In germline, CDR1 is SGHRS, CDR2 YFSETQ. The CDR3 length is 15 residues. J was trimmed by 1 base and V by 4 bases; bases with no gene match: 3. Drawing the rest from reference TRBV5-1 and TRBJ2-3, the complete variable domain is KAGVTQTPRYLIKTRGQQVTLSCSPISGHRSVSWYQQTPGQGLQFLFEYFSETQRNKGNFPGRFSGRQFSNSRSEMNVSTLELGDSALYLCASSPGLAGTDTQYFGPGTRLTVL.